This T cell receptor (beta chain) is drawn from a study of shared clonotypes between healthy human individuals. This clone was counted once. TCRdb's copy holds only in-frame clones and misses some; the assay was immunoSEQ multiplex PCR. The sample shows some 480,000 clones, approximately 79% of them seen only once. Looked up from germline, CDR1 is MDHEN and CDR2 is SYDVKM. This CDR3 has 16 amino acids. Between the trimmed V and J ends, which lost 2 bases and 5 bases, there was a span of 15 bases. The clonotype was recovered from a woman in her thirties or forties in good health. Some clones in this sample may be carry-over from other donors' samples. This chain joins TRBV28 and TRBJ1-4; possibly TRBD1 for D (5 bases). The sample comprised PBMCs. The CDR3 sequence: CASSLNPDGGNEKLFF. In nucleotides, the CDR3 is TGTGCCAGCAGTTTAAATCCCGACGGGGGGAATGAAAAACTGTTTTTT.